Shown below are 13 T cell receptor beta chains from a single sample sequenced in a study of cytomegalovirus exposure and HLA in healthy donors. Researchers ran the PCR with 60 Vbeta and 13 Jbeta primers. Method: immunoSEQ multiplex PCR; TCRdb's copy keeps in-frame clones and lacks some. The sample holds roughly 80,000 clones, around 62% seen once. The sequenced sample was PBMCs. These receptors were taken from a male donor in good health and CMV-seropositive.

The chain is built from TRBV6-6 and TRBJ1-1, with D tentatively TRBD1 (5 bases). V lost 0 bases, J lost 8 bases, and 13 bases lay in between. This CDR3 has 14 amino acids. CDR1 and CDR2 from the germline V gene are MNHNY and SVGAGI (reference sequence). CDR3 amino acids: CASSYSRGGGEAFF. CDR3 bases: TGTGCCAGCAGTTACTCACGTGGGGGAGGGGAAGCTTTCTTT.

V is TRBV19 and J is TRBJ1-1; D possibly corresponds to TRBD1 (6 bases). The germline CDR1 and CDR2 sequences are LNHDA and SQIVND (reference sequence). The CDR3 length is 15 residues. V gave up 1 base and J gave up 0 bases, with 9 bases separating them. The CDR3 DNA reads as TGTGCCAGTAGTATAGCGGACAGACTGAACACTGAAGCTTTCTTT. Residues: CASSIADRLNTEAFF.

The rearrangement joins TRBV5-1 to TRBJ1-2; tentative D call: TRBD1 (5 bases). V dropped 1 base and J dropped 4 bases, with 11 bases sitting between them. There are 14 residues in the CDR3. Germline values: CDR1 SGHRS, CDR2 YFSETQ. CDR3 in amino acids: CASSLSGETYGYTF. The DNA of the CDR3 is TGCGCCAGCAGCTTGTCGGGGGAAACCTATGGCTACACCTTC.

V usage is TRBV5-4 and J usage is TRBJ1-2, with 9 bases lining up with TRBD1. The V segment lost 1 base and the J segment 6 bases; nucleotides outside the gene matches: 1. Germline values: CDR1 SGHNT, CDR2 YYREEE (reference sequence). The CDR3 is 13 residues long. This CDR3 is CASSLTGGDGYTF. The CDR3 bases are TGTGCCAGCAGCTTGACAGGGGGCGATGGCTACACCTTC.

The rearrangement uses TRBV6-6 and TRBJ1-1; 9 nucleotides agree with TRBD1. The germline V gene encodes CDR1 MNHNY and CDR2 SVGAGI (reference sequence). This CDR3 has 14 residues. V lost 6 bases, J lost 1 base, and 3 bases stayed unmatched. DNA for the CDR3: TGTGCCAGCAGAACGGACAGGGGGAACACTGAAGCTTTCTTT. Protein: CASRTDRGNTEAFF.

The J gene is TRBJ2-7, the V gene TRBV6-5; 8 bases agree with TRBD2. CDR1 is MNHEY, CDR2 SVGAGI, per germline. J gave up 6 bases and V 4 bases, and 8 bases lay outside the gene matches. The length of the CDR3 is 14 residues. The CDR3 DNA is TGTGCCAGCAGTTCGGGAGGGGGGAAGGGCGAGCAGTACTTC. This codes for CASSSGGGKGEQYF.

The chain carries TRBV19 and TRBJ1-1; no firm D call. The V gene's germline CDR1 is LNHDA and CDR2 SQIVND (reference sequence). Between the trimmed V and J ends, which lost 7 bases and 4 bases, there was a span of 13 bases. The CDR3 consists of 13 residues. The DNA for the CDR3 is TGTGCCAGTACCGCCACCTTCGGCACTGAAGCTTTCTTT. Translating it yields CASTATFGTEAFF.

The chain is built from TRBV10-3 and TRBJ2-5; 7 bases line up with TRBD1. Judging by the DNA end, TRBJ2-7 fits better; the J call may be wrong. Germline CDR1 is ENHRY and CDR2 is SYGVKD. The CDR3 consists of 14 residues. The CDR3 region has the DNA TGTGCCACTCACCGGGACAGAACCTCCTACGAGCAGTACTTC. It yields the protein CATHRDRTSYEQYF.

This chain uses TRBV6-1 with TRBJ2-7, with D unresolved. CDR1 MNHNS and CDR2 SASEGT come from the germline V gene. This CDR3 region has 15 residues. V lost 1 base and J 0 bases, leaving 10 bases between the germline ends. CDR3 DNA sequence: TGTGCCAGCAGTGAAGATTGGCGGAACTCCTACGAGCAGTACTTC. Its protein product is CASSEDWRNSYEQYF.

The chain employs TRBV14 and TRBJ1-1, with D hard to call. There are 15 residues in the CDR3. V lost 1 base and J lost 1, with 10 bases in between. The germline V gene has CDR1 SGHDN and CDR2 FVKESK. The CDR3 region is CASSQAGGSNTEAFF. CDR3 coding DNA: TGTGCCAGCAGCCAAGCGGGAGGTTCGAACACTGAAGCTTTCTTT.

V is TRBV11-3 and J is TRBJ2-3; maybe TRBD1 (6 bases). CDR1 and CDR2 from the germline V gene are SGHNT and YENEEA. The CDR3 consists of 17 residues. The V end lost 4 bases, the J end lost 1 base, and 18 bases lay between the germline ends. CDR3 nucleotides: TGTGCCAGCAGCTGTTTCTTCTGGACAGCTTGCACAGATACGCAGTATTTT. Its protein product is CASSCFFWTACTDTQYF.

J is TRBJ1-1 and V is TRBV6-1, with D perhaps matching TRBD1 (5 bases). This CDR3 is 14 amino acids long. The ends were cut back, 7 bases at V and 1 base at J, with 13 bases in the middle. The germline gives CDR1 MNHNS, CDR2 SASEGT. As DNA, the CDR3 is TGTGCCAGCATGTGGGGCTCGACGAACACTGAAGCTTTCTTT. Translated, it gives CASMWGSTNTEAFF.

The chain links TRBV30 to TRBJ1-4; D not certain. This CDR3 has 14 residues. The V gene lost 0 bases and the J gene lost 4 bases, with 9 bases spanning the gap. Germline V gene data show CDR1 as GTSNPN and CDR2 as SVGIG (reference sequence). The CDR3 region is CAWSVSGYNEKLFF. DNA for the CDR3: TGTGCCTGGAGTGTGTCGGGTTATAATGAAAAACTGTTTTTT.